This T cell receptor (beta chain) stems from a study of response to subunit inactivated influenza vaccine. Study results and caveats: Each seasonal influenza vaccination, the authors suggested, recruits few new T cells.

This clonotype has a handful of counts. The antigen is undetermined. TCRdb re-called the RT-PCR reads with MiXCR, one entry per CDR3 protein. This table has more than 150,000 distinct CDR3 sequences, around 8.8% appearing once. The CDR3 sequence is 17 residues long. Germline trimming cut 3 bases from V and 3 bases from J; bases unmatched to any gene: 9. Per germline, CDR1 SGHRS and CDR2 YFSETQ. The sample was non-naive T cells sorted from PBMCs, taken on the day of vaccination. The V call is TRBV5-1, the J call TRBJ2-2; 9 bases align to TRBD2. This clonotype was obtained from a man in his fifties or sixties who received an inactivated influenza vaccine. CDR3 nucleotide sequence: TGCGCCAGCAGCTCATTTATAGCGGGGGTAGACACCGGGGAGCTGTTTTTT. Protein: CASSSFIAGVDTGELFF.